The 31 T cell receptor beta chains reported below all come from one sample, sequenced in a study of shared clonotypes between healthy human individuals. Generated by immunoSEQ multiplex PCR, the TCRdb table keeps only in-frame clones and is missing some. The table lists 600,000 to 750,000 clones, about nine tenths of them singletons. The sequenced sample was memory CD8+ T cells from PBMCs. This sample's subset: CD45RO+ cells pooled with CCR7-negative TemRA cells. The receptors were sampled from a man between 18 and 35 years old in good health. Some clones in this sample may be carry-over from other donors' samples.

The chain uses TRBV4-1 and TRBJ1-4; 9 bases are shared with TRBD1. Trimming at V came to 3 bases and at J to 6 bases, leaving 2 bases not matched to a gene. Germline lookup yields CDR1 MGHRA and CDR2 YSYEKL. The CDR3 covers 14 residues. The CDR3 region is CASSHRTGDEKLFF. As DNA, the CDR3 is TGCGCCAGCAGCCACAGGACAGGGGATGAAAAACTGTTTTTT.

Written as DNA, the CDR3 is TGTGCCAGCAGTCCCGGGGGCGGAGAGACCCAGTACTTC. Translated: CASSPGGGETQYF. This sequence joins TRBV28 and TRBJ2-5; D possibly uses TRBD1 or TRBD2 (6 bases each). This CDR3 spans 13 amino acids. Germline CDR1 reads MDHEN; CDR2 reads SYDVKM. Trimming left V 5 bases short and J 4 bases short, with 11 bases between.

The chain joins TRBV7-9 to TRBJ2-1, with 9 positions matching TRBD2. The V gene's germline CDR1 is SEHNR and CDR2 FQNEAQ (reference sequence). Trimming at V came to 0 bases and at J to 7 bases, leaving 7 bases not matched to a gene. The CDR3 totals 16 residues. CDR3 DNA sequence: TGTGCCAGCAGCTTAGCGGCGGGAGGGCCGGGGAATGAGCAGTTCTTC. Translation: CASSLAAGGPGNEQFF.

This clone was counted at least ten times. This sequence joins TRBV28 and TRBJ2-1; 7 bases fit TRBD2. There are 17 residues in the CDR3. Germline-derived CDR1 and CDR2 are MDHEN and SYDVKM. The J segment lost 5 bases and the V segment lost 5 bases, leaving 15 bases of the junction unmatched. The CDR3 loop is CASSPTISGWRDNEQFF. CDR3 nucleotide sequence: TGTGCCAGCAGTCCCACAATTAGCGGGTGGCGTGACAATGAGCAGTTCTTC.

The CDR3 nucleotides read TGTGCCACCAGCAGAGATAAAGGCTCTGGGGCCAACGTCCTGACTTTC. Its translation: CATSRDKGSGANVLTF. This chain joins TRBV15 and TRBJ2-6; D call uncertain. The V and J ends lost 0 bases and 0 bases respectively, with 6 bases between them. The V gene's germline CDR1 is LNHNV and CDR2 YYDKDF (reference sequence). CDR3 length: 16 amino acids.

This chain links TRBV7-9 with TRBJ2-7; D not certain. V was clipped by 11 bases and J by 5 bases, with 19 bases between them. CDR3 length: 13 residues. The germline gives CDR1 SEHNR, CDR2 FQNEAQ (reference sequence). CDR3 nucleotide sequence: TGTGCCGCCCAAGGCAGTCTTAGCCACGAGCAGTACTTC. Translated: CAAQGSLSHEQYF.

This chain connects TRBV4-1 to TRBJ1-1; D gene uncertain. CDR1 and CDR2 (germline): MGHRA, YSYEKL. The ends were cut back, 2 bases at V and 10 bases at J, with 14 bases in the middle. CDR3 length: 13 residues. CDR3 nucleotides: TGCGCCAGCAGCCAACAGGAGTTACTTGGAGCTTTCTTT. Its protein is CASSQQELLGAFF.

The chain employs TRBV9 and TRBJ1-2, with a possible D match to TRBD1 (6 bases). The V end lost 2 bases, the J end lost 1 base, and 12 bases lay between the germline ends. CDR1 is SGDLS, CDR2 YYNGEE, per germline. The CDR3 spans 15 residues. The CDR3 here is CASSVDRNLNYGYTF. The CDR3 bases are TGTGCCAGCAGCGTGGACAGAAACCTTAACTATGGCTACACCTTC.

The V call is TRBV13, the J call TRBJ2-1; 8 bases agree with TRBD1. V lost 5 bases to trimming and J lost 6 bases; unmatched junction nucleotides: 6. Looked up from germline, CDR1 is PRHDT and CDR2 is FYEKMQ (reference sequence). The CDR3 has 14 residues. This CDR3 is CASSPTGEANEQFF. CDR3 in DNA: TGTGCCAGCAGCCCGACAGGGGAAGCCAATGAGCAGTTCTTC.

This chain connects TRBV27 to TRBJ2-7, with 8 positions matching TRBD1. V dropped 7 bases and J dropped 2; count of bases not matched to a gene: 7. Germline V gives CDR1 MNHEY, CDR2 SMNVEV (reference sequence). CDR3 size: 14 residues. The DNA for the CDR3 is TGTGCCAGCATTGGGACAGGCTCTACCTACGAGCAGTACTTC. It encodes CASIGTGSTYEQYF.

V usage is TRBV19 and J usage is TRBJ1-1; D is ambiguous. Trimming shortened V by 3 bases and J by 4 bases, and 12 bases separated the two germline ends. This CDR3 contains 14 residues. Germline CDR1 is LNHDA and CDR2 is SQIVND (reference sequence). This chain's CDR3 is CASSINGWGTEAFF. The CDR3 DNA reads TGTGCCAGTAGTATCAATGGATGGGGCACTGAAGCTTTCTTT.

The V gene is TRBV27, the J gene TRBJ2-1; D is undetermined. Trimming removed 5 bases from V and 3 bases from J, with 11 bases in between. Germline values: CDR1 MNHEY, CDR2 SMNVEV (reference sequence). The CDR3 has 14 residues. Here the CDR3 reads CASSPPGLYNEQFF. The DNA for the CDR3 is TGTGCCAGCAGTCCCCCGGGCCTCTACAATGAGCAGTTCTTC.

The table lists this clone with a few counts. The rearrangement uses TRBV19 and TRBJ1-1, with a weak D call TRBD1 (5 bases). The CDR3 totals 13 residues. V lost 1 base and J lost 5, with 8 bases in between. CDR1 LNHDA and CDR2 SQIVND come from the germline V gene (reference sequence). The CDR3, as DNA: TGTGCCAGTAGTATAGGAGGACAAACTGAAGCTTTCTTT. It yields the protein CASSIGGQTEAFF.

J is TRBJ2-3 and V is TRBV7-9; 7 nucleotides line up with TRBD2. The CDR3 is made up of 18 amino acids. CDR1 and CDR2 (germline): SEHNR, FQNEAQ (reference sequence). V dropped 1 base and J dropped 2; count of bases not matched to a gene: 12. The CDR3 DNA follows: TGTGCCAGCAGCTTAGTACGTTTGGCTAGCGGATTCACAGATACGCAGTATTTT. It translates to CASSLVRLASGFTDTQYF.

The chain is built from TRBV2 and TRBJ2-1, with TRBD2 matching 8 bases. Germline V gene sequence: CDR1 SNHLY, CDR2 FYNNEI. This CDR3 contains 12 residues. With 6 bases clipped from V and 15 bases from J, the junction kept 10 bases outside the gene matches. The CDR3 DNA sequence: TGTGCCAGCAGAAAGCGGGAGTATAGGCTGTTCTTC. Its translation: CASRKREYRLFF. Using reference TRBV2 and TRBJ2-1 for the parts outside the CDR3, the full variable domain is EPEVTQTPSHQVTQMGQEVILRCVPISNHLYFYWYRQILGQKVEFLVSFYNNEISEKSEIFDDQFSVERPDGSNFTLKIRSTKLEDSAMYFCASRKREYRLFFGPGTRLTVL.

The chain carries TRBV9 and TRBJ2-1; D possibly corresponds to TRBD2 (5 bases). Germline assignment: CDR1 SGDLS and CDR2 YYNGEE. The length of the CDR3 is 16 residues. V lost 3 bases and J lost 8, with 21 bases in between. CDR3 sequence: CASSAVGEQSGDEQFF. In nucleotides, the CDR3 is TGTGCCAGCAGCGCCGTGGGAGAACAGAGTGGTGATGAGCAGTTCTTC.

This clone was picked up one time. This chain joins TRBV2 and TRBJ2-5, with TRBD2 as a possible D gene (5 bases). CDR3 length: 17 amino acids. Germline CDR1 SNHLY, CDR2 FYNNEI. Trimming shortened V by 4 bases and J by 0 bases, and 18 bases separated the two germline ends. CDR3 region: CASSVLRGRGYQETQYF. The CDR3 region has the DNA TGTGCCAGCAGTGTTCTCAGAGGGCGCGGTTACCAAGAGACCCAGTACTTC.

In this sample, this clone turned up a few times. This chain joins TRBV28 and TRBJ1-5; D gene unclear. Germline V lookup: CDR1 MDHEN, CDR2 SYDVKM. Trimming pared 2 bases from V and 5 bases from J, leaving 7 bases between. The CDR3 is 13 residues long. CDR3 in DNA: TGTGCCAGCAGTTTAAGGCATCATCAGCCCCAGCATTTT. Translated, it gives CASSLRHHQPQHF. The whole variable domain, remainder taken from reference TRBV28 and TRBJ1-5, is DVKVTQSSRYLVKRTGEKVFLECVQDMDHENMFWYRQDPGLGLRLIYFSYDVKMKEKGDIPEGYSVSREKKERFSLILESASTNQTSMYLCASSLRHHQPQHFGDGTRLSIL.

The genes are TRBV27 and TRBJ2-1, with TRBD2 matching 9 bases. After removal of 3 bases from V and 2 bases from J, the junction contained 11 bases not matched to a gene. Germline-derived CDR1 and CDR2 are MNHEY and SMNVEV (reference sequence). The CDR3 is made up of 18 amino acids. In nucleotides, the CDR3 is TGTGCCAGCAGTTTGCCCCCTGTGTCTAGCGGGGCCTACAATGAGCAGTTCTTC. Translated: CASSLPPVSSGAYNEQFF.

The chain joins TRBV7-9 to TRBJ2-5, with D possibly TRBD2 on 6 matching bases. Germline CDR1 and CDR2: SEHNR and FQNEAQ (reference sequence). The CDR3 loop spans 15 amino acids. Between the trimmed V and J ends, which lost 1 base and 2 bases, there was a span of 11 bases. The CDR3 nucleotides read TGTGCCAGCAGCTTAGGGGCGGGACTTCAAGAGACCCAGTACTTC. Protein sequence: CASSLGAGLQETQYF.

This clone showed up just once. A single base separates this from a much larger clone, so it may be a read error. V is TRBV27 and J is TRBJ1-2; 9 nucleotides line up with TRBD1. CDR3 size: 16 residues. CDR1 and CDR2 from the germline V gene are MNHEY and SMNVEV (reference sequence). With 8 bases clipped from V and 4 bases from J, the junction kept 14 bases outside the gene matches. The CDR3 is CASSTSRQGGAYGYTF. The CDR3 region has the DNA TGTGCCAGCTCTACATCAAGACAGGGGGGGGCCTATGGCTACACCTTC.

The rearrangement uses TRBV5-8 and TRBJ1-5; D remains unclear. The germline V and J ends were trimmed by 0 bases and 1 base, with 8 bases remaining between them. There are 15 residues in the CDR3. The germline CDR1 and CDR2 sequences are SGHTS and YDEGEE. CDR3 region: CASSLEGSSNQPQHF. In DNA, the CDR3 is TGTGCCAGCAGCTTGGAAGGGTCGAGCAATCAGCCCCAGCATTTT.

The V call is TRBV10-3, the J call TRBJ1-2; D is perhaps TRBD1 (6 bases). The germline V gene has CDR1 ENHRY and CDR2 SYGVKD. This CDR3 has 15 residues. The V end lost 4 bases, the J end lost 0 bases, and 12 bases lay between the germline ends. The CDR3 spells CAISGTAAANYGYTF. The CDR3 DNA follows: TGTGCCATCAGTGGGACAGCCGCCGCTAACTATGGCTACACCTTC.

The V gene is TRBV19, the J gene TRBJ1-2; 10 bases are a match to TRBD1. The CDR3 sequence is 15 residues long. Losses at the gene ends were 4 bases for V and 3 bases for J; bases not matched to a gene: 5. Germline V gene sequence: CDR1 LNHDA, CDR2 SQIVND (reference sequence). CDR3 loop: CASSTDRGRDYGYTF. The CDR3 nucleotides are TGTGCCAGTAGTACCGACAGGGGGCGAGACTATGGCTACACCTTC.

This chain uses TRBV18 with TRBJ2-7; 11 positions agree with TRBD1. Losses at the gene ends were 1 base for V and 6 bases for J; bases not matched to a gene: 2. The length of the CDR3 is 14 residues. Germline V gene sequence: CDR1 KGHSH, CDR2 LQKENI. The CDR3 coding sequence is TGTGCCAGCTCACCACGGACAGGGGGCAGCGAGCAGTACTTC. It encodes CASSPRTGGSEQYF.

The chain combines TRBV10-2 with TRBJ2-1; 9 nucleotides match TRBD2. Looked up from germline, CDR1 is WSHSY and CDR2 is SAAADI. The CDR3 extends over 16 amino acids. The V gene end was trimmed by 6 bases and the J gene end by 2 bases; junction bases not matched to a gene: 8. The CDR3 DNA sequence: TGCGCCAGCAGCTCCCGACTAGCGGTCGCCTACAATGAGCAGTTCTTC. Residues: CASSSRLAVAYNEQFF.

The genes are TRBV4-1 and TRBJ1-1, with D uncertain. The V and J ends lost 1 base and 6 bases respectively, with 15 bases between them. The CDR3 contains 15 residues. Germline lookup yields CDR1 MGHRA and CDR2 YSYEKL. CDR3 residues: CASSQGGFAGAEAFF. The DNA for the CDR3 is TGCGCCAGCAGCCAAGGTGGATTCGCCGGGGCTGAAGCTTTCTTT.

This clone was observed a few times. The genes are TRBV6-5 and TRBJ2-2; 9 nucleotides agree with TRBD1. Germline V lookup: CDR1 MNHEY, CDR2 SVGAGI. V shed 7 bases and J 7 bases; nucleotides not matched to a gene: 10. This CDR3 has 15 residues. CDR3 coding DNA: TGTGCCAGCAAGGGACAGGGTTTCAGCAACGGGGAGCTGTTTTTT. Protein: CASKGQGFSNGELFF.

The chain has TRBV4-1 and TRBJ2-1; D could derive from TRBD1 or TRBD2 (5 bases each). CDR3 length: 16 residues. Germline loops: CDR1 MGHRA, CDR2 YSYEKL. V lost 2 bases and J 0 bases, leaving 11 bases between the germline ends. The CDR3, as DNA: TGCGCCAGCAGCCAACCGGGGCGCTTCTCCTACAATGAGCAGTTCTTC. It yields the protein CASSQPGRFSYNEQFF.

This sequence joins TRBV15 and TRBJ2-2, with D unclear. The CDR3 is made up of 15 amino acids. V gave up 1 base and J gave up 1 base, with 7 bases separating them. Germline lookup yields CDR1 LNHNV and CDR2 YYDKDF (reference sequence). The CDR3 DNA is TGTGCCACCAGCAGAGGACCACGGAACACCGGGGAGCTGTTTTTT. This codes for CATSRGPRNTGELFF.

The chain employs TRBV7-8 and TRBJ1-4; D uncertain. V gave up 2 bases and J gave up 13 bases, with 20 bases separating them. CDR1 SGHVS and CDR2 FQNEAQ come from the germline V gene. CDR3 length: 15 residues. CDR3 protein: CASSLYRAPEEGLFF. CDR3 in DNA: TGTGCCAGCAGCTTATACCGGGCCCCGGAGGAAGGACTGTTTTTT. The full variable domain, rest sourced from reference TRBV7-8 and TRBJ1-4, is GAGVSQSPRYKVAKRGQDVALRCDPISGHVSLFWYQQALGQGPEFLTYFQNEAQLDKSGLPSDRFFAERPEGSVSTLKIQRTQQEDSAVYLCASSLYRAPEEGLFFGSGTQLSVL.